A selection of T cell receptor beta chains follows, all from one sample in a study of shared clonotypes between healthy human individuals. Sequencing used immunoSEQ multiplex PCR; TCRdb keeps in-frame clones, though not all of them. The repertoire includes around 1,900,000 clones, about 93% of them detected once, and approximately 1.7% sits in the top ten. Material for sequencing was naive CD8+ T cells from PBMCs. The receptors were sampled from a man aged 18 to 29 in good health. Some clones in this sample may be carry-over from other donors' samples. Both conserved end residues are part of each CDR3. D genes are given only for firm matches. Size values are once, few and many counts, or a class for expanded clones, and some rows have none.

cdr3_length j_call clone_size d_call v_call cdr3_nt cdr3_aa
14 TRBJ1-1 few TRBD1 TRBV5-1 TGCGCCAGCAGCTGGGGACAGCAGAACACTGAAGCTTTCTTT CASSWGQQNTEAFF
14 TRBJ2-7 once - TRBV11-2 TGTGCCAGCAGCTTGCGTAGGGCCGAATTCGAGCAGTACTTC CASSLRRAEFEQYF
14 TRBJ2-1 - TRBD1 TRBV5-1 TGCGCCAGCAGCTCGACGACAGGGGCGAGGGAGCAGTTCTTC CASSSTTGAREQFF
18 TRBJ2-2 - - TRBV7-2 TGTGCCAGCAGCGGTGCACCCCCCGGGCCCTTGAACACCGGGGAGCTGTTTTTT CASSGAPPGPLNTGELFF
15 TRBJ2-1 once TRBD1 TRBV4-1 TGCGCCAGCAGCCAGCCCGGGACAGGGGACAATGAGCAGTTCTTC CASSQPGTGDNEQFF
15 TRBJ2-7 - - TRBV5-6 TGTGCCAGCAGCTTGGGTGGCGGGCCTGTGGTTGAGCAGTACTTC CASSLGGGPVVEQYF
24 TRBJ2-5 - TRBD2 TRBV6-9 TGTGCCAGCAGTACCCTAAAAGGGTCCGGTGGGACTAGCGGGAGGGCCCTCGGATGGGAGACCCAGTACTTC CASSTLKGSGGTSGRALGWETQYF
18 TRBJ2-3 - TRBD2 TRBV9 TGTGCCAGCAGTCAATATGCGGGGTTAGCGGGAGACACAGATACGCAGTATTTT CASSQYAGLAGDTDTQYF
16 TRBJ2-5 - TRBD1 TRBV29-1 TGCAGCGTACCCGTGCAGGGGGCTTTTATCCAAGAGACCCAGTACTTC CSVPVQGAFIQETQYF
13 TRBJ1-1 - - TRBV5-1 TGCGCCAGCAGCTTGGAGGGGGGACTCGAAGCTTTCTTT CASSLEGGLEAFF
16 TRBJ2-2 - - TRBV19 TGTGCCAGTAGTATAGAGAGCGCATCGAACACCGGGGAGCTGTTTTTT CASSIESASNTGELFF
17 TRBJ2-5 - TRBD2 TRBV28 TGTGCCAGCAGTTTACGACCGGGAGGGAGGGTGGAGGAGACCCAGTACTTC CASSLRPGGRVEETQYF
13 TRBJ2-3 - - TRBV7-3 TGTGCCAGCAGCTTATTAATGACAGATACGCAGTATTTT CASSLLMTDTQYF
16 TRBJ2-3 - - TRBV15 TGTGCCACCAGCGAGAGGGGCGGGTTATTAATAGATACGCAGTATTTT CATSERGGLLIDTQYF
16 TRBJ2-5 - - TRBV28 TGTGCCAGCAGTTACCCGACGCGGGATGGTTTAAAGACCCAGTACTTC CASSYPTRDGLKTQYF
16 TRBJ2-3 - TRBD2 TRBV7-8 TGTGCCAGCAGCCTTTGGACTAGCGCAAGCACAGATACGCAGTATTTT CASSLWTSASTDTQYF
15 TRBJ2-7 - TRBD1 TRBV27 TGTGCCAGCAGTTTATTGACAGGGAGTAGGCTCGAGCAGTACTTC CASSLLTGSRLEQYF
13 TRBJ2-7 - TRBD1 TRBV27 TGTGCCAGTGGGGACAGGGGCCCCTACGAGCAGTACTTC CASGDRGPYEQYF
14 TRBJ2-7 - - TRBV6-1 TGTGCCAGCAGTGACGGACTGAGCTCCTACGAGCAGTACTTC CASSDGLSSYEQYF
16 TRBJ1-1 - TRBD1 TRBV6-5 TGTGCCAGCAGTTTACAGGGGTTTTCAATGAACACTGAAGCTTTCTTT CASSLQGFSMNTEAFF
14 TRBJ2-7 - TRBD2 TRBV6-1 TGTGCCAGCAGTGAAATAGGACTAGGGCACGAGCAGTACTTC CASSEIGLGHEQYF
12 TRBJ2-1 - - TRBV4-1 TGCGCCAGCAGCCCCCGGAGAAATGAGCAGTTCTTC CASSPRRNEQFF
16 TRBJ2-2 - - TRBV7-9 TGTGCCAGCAGCGATGCCCCGGGGGCGCACACCGGGGAGCTGTTTTTT CASSDAPGAHTGELFF
12 TRBJ2-1 - - TRBV7-9 TGTGCCAGCAGAATTGGGGCGAATGAGCAGTTCTTC CASRIGANEQFF
14 TRBJ2-7 - - TRBV15 TGTGCCACCAGCAGAGATGCGGGTTCCAACGAGCAGTACTTC CATSRDAGSNEQYF
13 TRBJ1-1 - - TRBV27 TGTGCCAGCAGCCCCCTCGAGGGCACTGAAGCTTTCTTT CASSPLEGTEAFF
15 TRBJ1-3 - - TRBV9 TGTGCCAGCAGCGCGACAGGTCGCTCTGGAAACACCATATATTTT CASSATGRSGNTIYF
15 TRBJ2-1 - - TRBV4-1 TGCGCCAGCAGCCCAGAGGACCTCAATTACAATGAGCAGTTCTTC CASSPEDLNYNEQFF
14 TRBJ2-1 - TRBD2 TRBV5-6 TGTGCCAGCAGCCCGGGGTGGACTAGCAATGAGCAGTTCTTC CASSPGWTSNEQFF
12 TRBJ2-7 once - TRBV5-8 TGTGCCAGCAGCTTGTTCCCCTACGAGCAGTACTTC CASSLFPYEQYF
14 TRBJ2-3 - - TRBV19 TGTGCCAGTACCCTGGATAGAAGCACAGATACGCAGTATTTT CASTLDRSTDTQYF
15 TRBJ1-2 - - TRBV5-5 TGTGCCAGCAGCCATGGGCGCGGGGGGCTCCGTGGCTACACCTTC CASSHGRGGLRGYTF
15 TRBJ1-5 - - TRBV6-1 TGTGCCAGCGAGGCGGCCGGTATATTCAATCAGCCCCAGCATTTT CASEAAGIFNQPQHF
14 TRBJ2-5 - TRBD1 TRBV4-1 TGCGCCAGCAGCCAAGACAGGGGGCGAGAGACCCAGTACTTC CASSQDRGRETQYF
11 TRBJ2-1 - - TRBV20-1 TGCAGTGGGGAGTACTACAATGAGCAGTTCTTC CSGEYYNEQFF
15 TRBJ2-5 - - TRBV27 TGTGCCAGCAGTTTAATAGCCAGGGTCGACGAGACCCAGTACTTC CASSLIARVDETQYF
16 TRBJ2-7 - - TRBV4-1 TGCGCCAGCAGCCAAGAGGCGGGAACTAGTTTCTACGAGCAGTACTTC CASSQEAGTSFYEQYF
15 TRBJ2-7 - - TRBV28 TGTGCCAGCAGTTTAGCCAGGTCCTTCTCCTACGAGCAGTACTTC CASSLARSFSYEQYF
15 TRBJ1-4 - - TRBV27 TGTGCCAGCAGTAAGGGGTTCTCAACTAATGAAAAACTGTTTTTT CASSKGFSTNEKLFF
17 TRBJ2-2 - TRBD2 TRBV27 TGTGCCAGCAGTCCGCGGACTAGCGGGAGCCCCACCGGGGAGCTGTTTTTT CASSPRTSGSPTGELFF
14 TRBJ2-5 - - TRBV28 TGTGCCAGCAGCGAAAGACGGATACAAGAGACCCAGTACTTC CASSERRIQETQYF
12 TRBJ2-1 - - TRBV28 TGTGCCAGCAGTTTGGGGGCGGATGAGCAGTTCTTC CASSLGADEQFF
14 TRBJ1-1 - - TRBV2 TGTGCCAGCAGTCAGGGGTTTATCGCGACTGAAGCTTTCTTT CASSQGFIATEAFF
18 TRBJ1-4 - TRBD1 TRBV7-9 TGTGCCAGCAGCTTAGGCCCAGGGGGCGTACCGATCGATGAAAAACTGTTTTTT CASSLGPGGVPIDEKLFF
13 TRBJ1-1 few - TRBV6-5 TGTGCCAGCAGCTTTGACACGAACACTGAAGCTTTCTTT CASSFDTNTEAFF
15 TRBJ2-6 - - TRBV5-1 TGCGCCAGCAGCTTGGAAGGGCTTGGGGCCAACGTCCTGACTTTC CASSLEGLGANVLTF